The 5 T cell receptor beta chains below were found in one sample sequenced in a study of blood T cell repertoires in COVID-19. Sequenced by immunoSEQ multiplex PCR; TCRdb stores in-frame clones only, minus some. Among 200,000 to 250,000 clones listed, approximately 86% were seen once. Source material: peripheral blood. These receptors originate from a woman aged 45-59 years with COVID-19, enrolled during active disease.

This clone has ten or more counts. The rearrangement uses TRBV19 and TRBJ1-4, with D perhaps TRBD1 (6 bases). The CDR3 has 15 amino acids. CDR1 is LNHDA, CDR2 SQIVND, per germline (reference sequence). V was pared by 2 bases and J by 7 bases, with 14 bases between. The DNA for the CDR3 is TGTGCCAGTAGTATAAGACAGGCCGCACGTGAAAAACTGTTTTTT. It translates to CASSIRQAAREKLFF.

This rearrangement joins TRBV7-2 to TRBJ2-5, with 10 bases that match TRBD2. V lost 5 bases, J lost 5 bases, and 8 bases stayed unmatched. This CDR3 contains 15 residues. Germline values: CDR1 SGHTA, CDR2 FQGNSA. This CDR3 reads CASSQSGGAWETQYF. In DNA form, the CDR3 reads TGTGCCAGCAGCCAGAGCGGGGGGGCCTGGGAGACCCAGTACTTC.

About this clone itself: One end of the junction varies from germline; a read error may be responsible. V gene TRBV13 combines with J gene TRBJ1-1; TRBD1 is a possible D gene (6 bases). CDR1 and CDR2 (germline): PRHDT, FYEKMQ (reference sequence). The CDR3 spans 12 residues. In nucleotides, the CDR3 is TGTGCCAGCAGCCCCCGGGACAACATTGTAGTCTTT. Translating gives CASSPRDNIVVF.

This sequence joins TRBV6-2 or TRBV6-3 and TRBJ1-2; 7 bases line up with TRBD1. The V gene's germline CDR1 is MNHEY and CDR2 SVGEGT. V lost 4 bases and J lost 4; bases outside the gene matches: 9. CDR3 length: 15 residues. In nucleotides, the CDR3 is TGTGCCAGCAGTTTTTCCCATGGGACAGCCTATGGCTACACCTTC. Protein sequence: CASSFSHGTAYGYTF.

J is TRBJ2-1 and V is TRBV24-1, with 10 bases that match TRBD1. This CDR3 has 16 residues. Germline CDR1 KGHDR, CDR2 SFDVKD. J lost 8 bases, V lost 5 bases, and 11 bases had no gene match. CDR3 DNA: TGTGCCACCAGTGTTCTCCGGGACAGGGGCATGGATGAGCAGTTCTTC. It encodes CATSVLRDRGMDEQFF.